This T cell receptor beta chain stems from a study of shared clonotypes between healthy human individuals. The length of the CDR3 is 15 residues. TCRdb's table, derived via immunoSEQ multiplex PCR, lists solely in-frame clones and lacks some. The sample has 1.5 million to 2.5 million clones; about 95% are singletons. CD45RO-negative CD8 cells positively selected for CCR7 made up the naive population, which excluded terminally differentiated effector memory CD45RA+ cells. The receptor was derived from a man between 18 and 29 years old in good health. The J gene is TRBJ2-1, the V gene TRBV21-1; the D call of TRBD1 is as the table states it, not checked on the DNA. TRBV21-1 is designated a pseudogene. The sequencing input was naive CD8+ T cells sorted from blood. This CDR3 reads CASSRRGRYYNEQFF. CDR3 DNA: TGTGCCAGCAGCAGAAGGGGCCGATATTACAATGAGCAGTTCTTC.